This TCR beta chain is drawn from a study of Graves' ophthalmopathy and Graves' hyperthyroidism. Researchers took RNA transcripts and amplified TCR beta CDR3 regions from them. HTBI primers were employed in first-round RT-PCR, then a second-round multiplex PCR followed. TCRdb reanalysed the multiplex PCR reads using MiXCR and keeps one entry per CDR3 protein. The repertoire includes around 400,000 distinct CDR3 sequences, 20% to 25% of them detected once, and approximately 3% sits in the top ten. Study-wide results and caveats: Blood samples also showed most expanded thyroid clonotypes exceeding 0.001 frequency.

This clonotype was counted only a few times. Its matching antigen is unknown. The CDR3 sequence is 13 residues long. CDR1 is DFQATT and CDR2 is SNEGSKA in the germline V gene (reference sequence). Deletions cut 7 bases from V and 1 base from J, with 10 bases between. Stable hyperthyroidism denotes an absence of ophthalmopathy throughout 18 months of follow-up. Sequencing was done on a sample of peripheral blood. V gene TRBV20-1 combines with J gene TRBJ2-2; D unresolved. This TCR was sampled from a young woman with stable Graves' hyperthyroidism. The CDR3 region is CSVLDGNTGELFF. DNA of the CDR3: TGCAGTGTCCTCGACGGGAACACCGGGGAGCTGTTTTTT.